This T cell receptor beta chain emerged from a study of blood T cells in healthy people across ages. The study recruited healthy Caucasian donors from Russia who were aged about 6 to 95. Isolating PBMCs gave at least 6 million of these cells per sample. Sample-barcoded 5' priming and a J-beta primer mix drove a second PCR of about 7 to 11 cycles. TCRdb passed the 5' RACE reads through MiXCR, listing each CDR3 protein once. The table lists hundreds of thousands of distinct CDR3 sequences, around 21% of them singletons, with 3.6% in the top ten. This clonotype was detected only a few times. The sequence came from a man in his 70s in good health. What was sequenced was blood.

The CDR3: CSARSLSNTEAFF. The CDR3 bases are TGCAGTGCTAGAAGCCTCAGCAACACTGAAGCTTTCTTT. The chain joins TRBV20-1 to TRBJ1-1; D remains ambiguous. Trimming took off 2 bases at V and 2 bases at J, with 9 bases between the two ends. CDR3 length equals 13 residues. The germline V gene encodes CDR1 DFQATT and CDR2 SNEGSKA (reference sequence).